The rows below give T cell receptor beta chains drawn from one sample of a study of cytomegalovirus exposure and HLA in healthy donors. Assay used: immunoSEQ multiplex PCR; TCRdb lists only in-frame clones, some missing. The sample lists 150,000 to 200,000 clones, around 70% occurring once. Sequenced: PBMCs. The receptors shown here come from a man aged 18 to 30 in good health and CMV-seropositive. CDR3s include the opening cysteine and the closing phenylalanine or tryptophan. A D gene is named only where the DNA matches it firmly. A row's size may be missing; if present it is once, few, many or a size class.

TRBJ1-5 | TRBV4-2 | . | . | TGTGCCAGCAGCCAAGATGGGGCAGAGAATCAGCCCCAGCATTTT | CASSQDGAENQPQHF
TRBJ1-4 | TRBV6-1 | . | TRBD1 | TGTGCCAGCAGGAGAGACAGGGGAATTGAAAAACTGTTTTTT | CASRRDRGIEKLFF
TRBJ1-2 | TRBV9 | . | TRBD1 | TGTGCCAGCAGCGTAGGTAACCAACAGGGGTATGGCTACACCTTC | CASSVGNQQGYGYTF
TRBJ2-3 | TRBV5-1 | once | TRBD2 | TGCGCCAGCAATGAGGGAGGGGACACAGATACGCAGTATTTT | CASNEGGDTDTQYF
TRBJ1-4 | TRBV2 | . | TRBD1 | TGTGCCAGCGGCGAAACAGGGGACGATTTAGGTAAACTGTTTTTT | CASGETGDDLGKLFF
TRBJ2-2 | TRBV10-3 | . | TRBD2 | TGTGCCATCAGTCCTAGCGGGCCGAACACCGGGGAGCTGTTTTTT | CAISPSGPNTGELFF
TRBJ2-4 | TRBV2 | . | TRBD1 | TGTGCCAGCAGTTACTCCGGGACAGGGGCCGGGGACCCCAACATTCAGTACTTC | CASSYSGTGAGDPNIQYF
TRBJ1-1 | TRBV10-3 | . | TRBD1 | TGTGCCATCAGCCTGACAGGGGTGGATACTGAAGCTTTCTTT | CAISLTGVDTEAFF
TRBJ2-5 | TRBV5-1 | . | TRBD1 | TGCGCCAGCTCGAGGGGGACAGGTCAAGAGACCCAGTACTTC | CASSRGTGQETQYF
TRBJ2-5 | TRBV4-1 | . | TRBD2 | TGCGCCAGCAGCCAAGATGGGGGGGAGGGAGAGACCCAGTACTTC | CASSQDGGEGETQYF
TRBJ1-4 | TRBV16 | . | . | TGTGCCAGCAGCCAATCGGGGGGGGCGGATGAAAAACTGTTTTTT | CASSQSGGADEKLFF
TRBJ2-2 | TRBV19 | . | TRBD2 | TGTGCCAGTAGTATTTTGGATAGCGGGAGAGGCCCCGGGGAGCTGTTTTTT | CASSILDSGRGPGELFF
TRBJ1-6 | TRBV2 | . | . | TGTGCCTTATCGACAGGAGGACCTAATTCACCCCTCCACTTT | CALSTGGPNSPLHF
TRBJ1-5 | TRBV15 | few | . | TGTGCCACCAGCAGGGGAGCGGACGGGAGTCCTAGCAATCAGCCCCAGCATTTT | CATSRGADGSPSNQPQHF
TRBJ1-2 | TRBV6-1 | . | . | TGTGCCAGCAGTGAACTTGCGGCTACCGGCTACACCTTC | CASSELAATGYTF
TRBJ1-2 | TRBV6-4 | . | . | TGTGCCAGCAGACCATTTGCGGGAGTGGATGGCTACACCTTC | CASRPFAGVDGYTF
TRBJ2-3 | TRBV18 | few | . | TGTGCCAGCTCACCAGGTAACAGGCCCATCACAGATACGCAGTATTTT | CASSPGNRPITDTQYF
TRBJ2-1 | TRBV6-1 | . | . | TGTGCCAGCAGGAGGGAAGCTAACTCCTACAATGAGCAGTTCTTC | CASRREANSYNEQFF
TRBJ1-1 | TRBV5-6 | . | . | TGTGCCAGCAGCTTGGTGGAGGCGAACACTGAAGCTTTCTTT | CASSLVEANTEAFF
TRBJ2-5 | TRBV19 | . | TRBD1 | TGTGCCAGTAGTAGGGGGACAGGGGTGGAGACCCAGTACTTC | CASSRGTGVETQYF
TRBJ1-1 | TRBV5-1 | . | TRBD1 | TGCGCCAGCAGCACGGGACAGGGGGCTAGCAACACTGAAGCTTTCTTT | CASSTGQGASNTEAFF
TRBJ2-5 | TRBV28 | . | TRBD1 | TGTGCCAGCAGCAAAGGGAACAGGGGGCGTGGAGAGACCCAGTACTTC | CASSKGNRGRGETQYF
TRBJ1-2 | TRBV15 | . | . | TGTGCCACCAGCAGAGGTCAGCGGGGGGACGGCGGCTACACCTTC | CATSRGQRGDGGYTF
TRBJ1-4 | TRBV5-6 | . | TRBD1 | TGTGCCAGCAGCTACAGGGGCTATGGGGAAAAACTGTTTTTT | CASSYRGYGEKLFF
TRBJ2-3 | TRBV5-1 | few | TRBD1 | TGCGCCAGCAGCGCGGACAGGGGTATGGATACGCAGTATTTT | CASSADRGMDTQYF
TRBJ1-2 | TRBV9 | . | . | TGTGCCAGCAGCGTAGATGATACAGGATATGGCTACACCTTC | CASSVDDTGYGYTF
TRBJ1-5 | TRBV30 | . | . | TGTGCCTGGAGCGCGAGCAATCAGCCCCAGCATTTT | CAWSASNQPQHF
TRBJ1-3 | TRBV15 | . | . | TGTGCCACCAGCAGGGTCCCTCTGTGGGGGGATCTCTCTGGAAACACCATATATTTT | CATSRVPLWGDLSGNTIYF